This is a list of T cell receptor beta chains from one sample in a study of T-cell reconstitution after alpha-beta-depleted transplantation in children. MiXCR was run by TCRdb on the PCR reads, yielding one entry per CDR3 protein. The sample holds 200,000 to 250,000 distinct CDR3 sequences, about 11% seen once. The material was PBMCs, obtained before TCRalphabeta/CD19-depleted stem cell transplant. These receptors came from a child younger than two with acute myeloid leukemia, due to receive a stem cell transplant. CDR3s include the opening cysteine and the closing phenylalanine or tryptophan. Fields, in order: clone size, J gene, D gene, V gene, CDR3 DNA, CDR3 protein. The D gene is left open where the match is weak. Clone size is given for some rows only: seen once, a few or many times, or a class if the clone is expanded.

>few|TRBJ2-1|-|TRBV10-2
TGCGCCAGCAGTGAGTCGGGAACCTACAATGAGCAGTTCTTC
CASSESGTYNEQFF
>many|TRBJ2-7|-|TRBV2
TGTGCCAGCAAAACGGGACTTTACAACGAGCAGTACTTC
CASKTGLYNEQYF
>-|TRBJ1-1|-|TRBV7-9
TGTGCCAGCAGCACTCCACCGAACCTGACGGCTTTCTTT
CASSTPPNLTAFF
>-|TRBJ2-7|TRBD2|TRBV18
TGTGCCAGCTCACCTCCGGGACTAGCGGAAGCCTACGAGCAGTACTTC
CASSPPGLAEAYEQYF
>many|TRBJ1-6|-|TRBV7-9
TGTGCCAGCAGCTTGAATACAGGAGATAATTCACCCCTCCACTTT
CASSLNTGDNSPLHF
>many|TRBJ2-3|-|TRBV20-1
TGCAGTGCTAGGTTCCCTAGCACAGATACGCAGTATTTT
CSARFPSTDTQYF
>many|TRBJ2-1|TRBD2|TRBV12-3/TRBV12-4
TGTGCCAGCAGCTCCCCACTAGCGGGAGAAACCTACAATGAGCAGTTCTTC
CASSSPLAGETYNEQFF
>many|TRBJ2-5|TRBD2|TRBV20-1
TGCAGTGCGCTTTTAGCGGGGACCCAAGAGACCCAGTACTTC
CSALLAGTQETQYF
>many|TRBJ1-2|TRBD1|TRBV5-5
TGTGCCAGCAGCTTAACAGGGGGCCGGGGCTACACCTTC
CASSLTGGRGYTF
>many|TRBJ2-1|TRBD2|TRBV29-1
TGCAGCGTTGAGTTTCTTAGCGGGCCTTTTTACAATGAGCAGTTCTTC
CSVEFLSGPFYNEQFF
>many|TRBJ2-3|-|TRBV9
TGTGCCAGCAGCGTAGTTGCAGCAACTAGCACAGATACGCAGTATTTT
CASSVVAATSTDTQYF
>many|TRBJ2-1|TRBD2|TRBV19
TGTGCCAGTAGTATACTGGCGGGAGTCCCCAATGAGCAGTTCTTC
CASSILAGVPNEQFF
>many|TRBJ2-3|TRBD2|TRBV11-3
TGTGCCACCGCCGGGACTAGAGGAGATACGCAGTATTTT
CATAGTRGDTQYF
>many|TRBJ2-2|-|TRBV12-3/TRBV12-4
TGTGCCAGTCCCGGGAGCCCGGGAGCTAGCACCGGGGAGCTGTTTTTT
CASPGSPGASTGELFF
>few|TRBJ2-1|-|TRBV7-6
TGTGCCGTACAGGGCGTGAATTACAATGAGCAGTTCTTC
CAVQGVNYNEQFF
>few|TRBJ2-5|TRBD2|TRBV20-1
TGCAGTGCTAAGTCGCTAGCGGGAGATTCTGAGACCCAGTACTTC
CSAKSLAGDSETQYF
>many|TRBJ2-2|-|TRBV5-5
TGTGCCAGCAGCTTGGTAGTGGCCGGGGAGCTGTTTTTT
CASSLVVAGELFF
>few|TRBJ2-3|-|TRBV11-3
TGTGCCAGCAGTGCGAGACAGTGGAAGGAATATACGCAGTATTTT
CASSARQWKEYTQYF
>many|TRBJ2-1|-|TRBV5-1
TGCGCCAGCAGCTTGGCGGACCCCCACGGTGAGCAGTTCTTC
CASSLADPHGEQFF
>-|TRBJ2-4|-|TRBV30
TGTGCCTGGGCTCGGACGGTAGCCAAAAACATTCAGTACTTC
CAWARTVAKNIQYF
>many|TRBJ2-7|TRBD1|TRBV20-1
TGCAGCCACCTGCCTGGACAGGGGACCTACGAGCAGTACTTC
CSHLPGQGTYEQYF
>many|TRBJ2-5|-|TRBV10-3
TGTGCCATCAAGGACATAGGTATACAAGAGACCCAGTACTTC
CAIKDIGIQETQYF
>-|TRBJ2-1|TRBD2|TRBV12-3/TRBV12-4
TGTGCCAGCAGCAATTGGCACCTAGCGGGAGAATCGGGGGAGCAGTTCTTC
CASSNWHLAGESGEQFF
>many|TRBJ1-1|-|TRBV4-3
TGCGCCAGCAACCTAGGGGGGGGCGGAGCTGAAGCTTTCTTT
CASNLGGGGAEAFF
>many|TRBJ2-7|-|TRBV20-1
TGCAGTGCTAGTCCCTACGAGCAGTACTTC
CSASPYEQYF
>few|TRBJ1-2|-|TRBV20-1
TGCAGTGCTAGAGTAGCGACGAGGGGATATGGCTACACCTTC
CSARVATRGYGYTF
>-|TRBJ1-4|-|TRBV2
TGTGCCAGCACTCTCCAGTCCTACCCTAATGAAAAACTGTTTTTT
CASTLQSYPNEKLFF